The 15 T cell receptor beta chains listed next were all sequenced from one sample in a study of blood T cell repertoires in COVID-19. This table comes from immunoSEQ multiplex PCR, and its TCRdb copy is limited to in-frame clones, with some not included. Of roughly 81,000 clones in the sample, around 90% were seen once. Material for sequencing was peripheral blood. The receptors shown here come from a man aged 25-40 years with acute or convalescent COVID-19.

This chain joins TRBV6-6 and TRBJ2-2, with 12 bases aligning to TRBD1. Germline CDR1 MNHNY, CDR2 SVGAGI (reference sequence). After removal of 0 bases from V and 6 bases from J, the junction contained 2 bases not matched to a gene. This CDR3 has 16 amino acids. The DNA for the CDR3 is TGTGCCAGCAGTTACTCGGGACAGGGGGCACCCGGGGAGCTGTTTTTT. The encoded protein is CASSYSGQGAPGELFF.

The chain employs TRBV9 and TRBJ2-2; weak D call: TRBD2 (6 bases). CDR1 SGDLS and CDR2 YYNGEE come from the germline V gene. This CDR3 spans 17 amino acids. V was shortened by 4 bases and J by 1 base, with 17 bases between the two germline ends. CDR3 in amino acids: CASSPSQQGLNTGELFF. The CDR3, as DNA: TGTGCCAGCAGCCCTAGCCAGCAGGGACTGAACACCGGGGAGCTGTTTTTT.

CDR3 nucleotides: TGTGCCAGCAGTTCCAGTGGTGGCGGGAGTTACGAGCAGTACTTC. Its protein product is CASSSSGGGSYEQYF. The gene calls are TRBV28 and TRBJ2-7, with 7 bases fitting TRBD2. The CDR3 sequence is 15 residues long. Germline lookup yields CDR1 MDHEN and CDR2 SYDVKM. V shed 4 bases and J 4 bases; nucleotides not matched to a gene: 10.

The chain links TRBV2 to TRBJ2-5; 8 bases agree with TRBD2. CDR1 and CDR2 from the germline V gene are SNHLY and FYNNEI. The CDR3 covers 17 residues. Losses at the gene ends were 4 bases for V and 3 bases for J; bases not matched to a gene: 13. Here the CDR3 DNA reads TGTGCCAGCAGTGGAATCGCTAGCGGGCGATCGAAAGAGACCCAGTACTTC. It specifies CASSGIASGRSKETQYF.

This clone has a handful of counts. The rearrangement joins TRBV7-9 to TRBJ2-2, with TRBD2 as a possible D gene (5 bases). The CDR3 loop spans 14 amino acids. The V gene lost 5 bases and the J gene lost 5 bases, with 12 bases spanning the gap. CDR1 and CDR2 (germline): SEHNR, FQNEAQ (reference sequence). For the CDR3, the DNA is TGTGCCAGCAGCAGAGGGCTGGAAACCGGGGAGCTGTTTTTT. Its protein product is CASSRGLETGELFF.

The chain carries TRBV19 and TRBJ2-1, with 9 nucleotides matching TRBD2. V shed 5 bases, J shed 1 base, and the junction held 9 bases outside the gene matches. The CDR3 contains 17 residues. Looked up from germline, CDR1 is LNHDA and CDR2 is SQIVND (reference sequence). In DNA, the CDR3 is TGTGCCAGTAGTCGTAGACTAGCGGCATCTTCCTACAATGAGCAGTTCTTC. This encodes CASSRRLAASSYNEQFF.

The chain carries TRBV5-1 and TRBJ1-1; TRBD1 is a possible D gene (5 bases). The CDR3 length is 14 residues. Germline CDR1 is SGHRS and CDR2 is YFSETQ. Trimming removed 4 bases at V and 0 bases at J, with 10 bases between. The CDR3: CASSIGQLNTEAFF. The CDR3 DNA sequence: TGCGCCAGCAGCATAGGACAACTGAACACTGAAGCTTTCTTT. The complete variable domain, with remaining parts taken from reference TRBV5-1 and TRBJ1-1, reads KAGVTQTPRYLIKTRGQQVTLSCSPISGHRSVSWYQQTPGQGLQFLFEYFSETQRNKGNFPGRFSGRQFSNSRSEMNVSTLELGDSALYLCASSIGQLNTEAFFGQGTRLTVV.

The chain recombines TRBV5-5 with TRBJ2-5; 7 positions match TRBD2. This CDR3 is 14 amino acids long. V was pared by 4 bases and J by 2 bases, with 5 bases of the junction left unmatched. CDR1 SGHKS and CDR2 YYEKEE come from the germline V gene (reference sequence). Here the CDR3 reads CASSPVGGQETQYF. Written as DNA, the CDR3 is TGTGCCAGCAGCCCCGTGGGGGGGCAAGAGACCCAGTACTTC.

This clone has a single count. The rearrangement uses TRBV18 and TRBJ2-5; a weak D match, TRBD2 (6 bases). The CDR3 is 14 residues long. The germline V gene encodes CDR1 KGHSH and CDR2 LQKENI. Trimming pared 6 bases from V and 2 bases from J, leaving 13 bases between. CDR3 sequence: CASSPKTRQETQYF. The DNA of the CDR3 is TGTGCCAGCTCGCCGAAGACTAGACAAGAGACCCAGTACTTC. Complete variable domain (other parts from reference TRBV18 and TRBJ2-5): NAGVMQNPRHLVRRRGQEARLRCSPMKGHSHVYWYRQLPEEGLKFMVYLQKENIIDESGMPKERFSAEFPKEGPSILRIQQVVRGDSAAYFCASSPKTRQETQYFGPGTRLLVL.

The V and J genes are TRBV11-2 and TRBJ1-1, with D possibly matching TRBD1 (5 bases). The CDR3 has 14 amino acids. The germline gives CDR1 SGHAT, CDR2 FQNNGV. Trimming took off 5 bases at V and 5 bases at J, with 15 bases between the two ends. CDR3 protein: CASSNFLGGTEAFF. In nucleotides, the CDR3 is TGTGCCAGCAGCAACTTTTTGGGGGGAACTGAAGCTTTCTTT.

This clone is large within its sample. The DNA of the CDR3 is TGTGCCAGCAGTCCCGAAAGGTCAAGACAGGTTAACGGTACAGATACGCAGTATTTT. It specifies CASSPERSRQVNGTDTQYF. The V gene is TRBV6-6, the J gene TRBJ2-3; maybe TRBD1 (6 bases). The CDR3 is made up of 19 amino acids. Germline V gene data show CDR1 as MNHNY and CDR2 as SVGAGI (reference sequence). V was clipped by 5 bases and J by 3 bases, with 27 bases between them.

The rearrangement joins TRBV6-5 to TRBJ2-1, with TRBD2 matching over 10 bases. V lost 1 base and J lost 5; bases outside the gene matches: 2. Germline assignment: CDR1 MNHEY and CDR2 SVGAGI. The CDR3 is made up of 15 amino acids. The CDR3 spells CASSYWTSGNNEQFF. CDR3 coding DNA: TGTGCCAGCAGTTACTGGACTAGCGGAAACAATGAGCAGTTCTTC.

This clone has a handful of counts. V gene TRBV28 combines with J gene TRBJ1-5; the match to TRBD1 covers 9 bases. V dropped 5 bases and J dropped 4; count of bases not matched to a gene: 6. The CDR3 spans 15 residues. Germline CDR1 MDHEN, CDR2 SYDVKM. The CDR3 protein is CASSQGGTGNQPQHF. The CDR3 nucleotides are TGTGCCAGCAGTCAAGGAGGGACAGGGAATCAGCCCCAGCATTTT.

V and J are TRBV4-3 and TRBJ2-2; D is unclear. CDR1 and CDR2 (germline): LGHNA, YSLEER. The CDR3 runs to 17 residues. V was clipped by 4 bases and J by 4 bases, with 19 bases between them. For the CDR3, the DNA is TGCGCCAGCAGCCCAGTTGGTGACATCCTTGGCACCGGGGAGCTGTTTTTT. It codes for CASSPVGDILGTGELFF.

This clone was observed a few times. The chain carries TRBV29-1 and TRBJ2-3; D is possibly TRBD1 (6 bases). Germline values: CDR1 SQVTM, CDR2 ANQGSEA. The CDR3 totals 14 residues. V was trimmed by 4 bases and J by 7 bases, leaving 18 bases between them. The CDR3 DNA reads TGCAGCGTTGTCGTCGGTATTCAGGGGCATACGCAGTATTTT. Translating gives CSVVVGIQGHTQYF.